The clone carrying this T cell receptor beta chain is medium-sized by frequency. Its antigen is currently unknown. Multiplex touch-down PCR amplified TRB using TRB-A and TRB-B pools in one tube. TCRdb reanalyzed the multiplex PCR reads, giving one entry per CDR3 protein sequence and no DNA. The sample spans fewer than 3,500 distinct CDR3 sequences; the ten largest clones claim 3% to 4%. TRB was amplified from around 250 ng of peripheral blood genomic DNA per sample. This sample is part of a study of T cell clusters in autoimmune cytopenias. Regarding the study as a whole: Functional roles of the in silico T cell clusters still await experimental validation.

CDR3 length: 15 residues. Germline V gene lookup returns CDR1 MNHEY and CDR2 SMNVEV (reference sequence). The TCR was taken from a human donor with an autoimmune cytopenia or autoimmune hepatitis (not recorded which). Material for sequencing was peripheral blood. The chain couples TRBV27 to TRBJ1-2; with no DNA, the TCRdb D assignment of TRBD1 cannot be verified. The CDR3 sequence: CASTRTGALGYGYTF.